This T cell receptor beta chain was captured in a study of cytotoxic CD8 clonotypes in ibrutinib-treated CLL. TCRdb keeps only in-frame clones here, not all; method: immunoSEQ multiplex PCR. The sample carries around 60,000 clones, about 65% recorded once. CDR1 SGHRS and CDR2 YFSETQ come from the germline V gene. The junction had 6 bases not matched to a gene; V was cut back by 0 bases and J by 2 bases. This CDR3 contains 16 residues. The specimen was PBMCs, collected after 12 months of ibrutinib treatment. V usage is TRBV5-1 and J usage is TRBJ2-5; 8 bases align to TRBD1. The sequence was obtained from a human donor with chronic lymphocytic leukemia. CDR3 DNA: TGCGCCAGCAGCTTGGGGGACGGGACAGGTCAAGAGACCCAGTACTTC. It translates to CASSLGDGTGQETQYF.